A single T cell receptor (beta chain) is shown here with its context. Produced via immunoSEQ multiplex PCR; TCRdb's table is partial and in-frame only. The sample has about 70,000 clones, about 95% seen once. V was clipped by 3 bases and J by 4 bases; unmatched bases: 6. The CDR3 has 15 residues. Germline CDR1 is SNHLY and CDR2 is FYNNEI. The record originates from a study of control samples from healthy donors and cancer patients. This TCR came from a woman in her thirties in good health. The rearrangement links TRBV2 to TRBJ2-1, with TRBD2 matching over 7 bases. The material sequenced was blood. The CDR3 bases are TGTGCCAGCAGTGAGGAGCGGGGTCCTTACAATGAGCAGTTCTTC. It yields the protein CASSEERGPYNEQFF.